This passage covers 17 T cell receptor beta chains from one sample sequenced in a study of identical twins (dated by TCRdb to the mid-2010s). Library preparation employed 5' RACE. Sequencing relied on an Illumina HiSeq 2000. Using fastp trimming at Q25 and MiXCR clonotype assembly, TCRdb reanalyzed the public sequencing data and kept in-frame beta chains. One record per CDR3 amino acid sequence lists the most common genes and DNA. Within this sample are under 400,000 distinct CDR3 sequences, with 9% of them counted one time only. The ten biggest clones cover 8% to 10% of the sample. Source material: naive T cells sorted from blood. The meaning of the sample's cell subset or site label: cells isolated with a human naive T-cell isolation kit. The receptors here all came from a woman in her 50s in good health.

This clonotype appeared many times. The rearrangement links TRBV5-5 to TRBJ2-3; TRBD1 matches at 8 bases. CDR3 size: 15 residues. Germline V gives CDR1 SGHKS, CDR2 YYEKEE (reference sequence). After removal of 2 bases from V and 3 bases from J, the junction contained 5 bases not matched to a gene. For the CDR3, the DNA is TGTGCCAGCAGCTTCCTGCAGGGGGCTACAGATACGCAGTATTTT. As protein: CASSFLQGATDTQYF.

This clonotype was detected ten times or more. The rearrangement uses TRBV28 and TRBJ2-5, with D possibly being TRBD1 or TRBD2 (6 bases each). The CDR3 covers 12 residues. Germline assignment: CDR1 MDHEN and CDR2 SYDVKM. CDR3 bases: TGTGCTATCCGAGGGGGGCTGGAGACCCAGTACTTC. It specifies CAIRGGLETQYF. Filled out from reference TRBV28 and TRBJ2-5, the complete variable domain reads DVKVTQSSRYLVKRTGEKVFLECVQDMDHENMFWYRQDPGLGLRLIYFSYDVKMKEKGDIPEGYSVSREKKERFSLILESASTNQTSMYLCAIRGGLETQYFGPGTRLLVL.

The chain employs TRBV18 and TRBJ2-1; 12 bases align to TRBD2. Trimming cost V 4 bases and J 3 bases; bases outside gene matches: 4. Germline V CDR1 and CDR2: KGHSH, LQKENI. The CDR3 runs 16 residues. The CDR3 region has the DNA TGTGCCAGCTCACGGCTAGCGGGAGGGTTCTACAATGAGCAGTTCTTC. It translates to CASSRLAGGFYNEQFF.

Remarks on this clonotype: The junction and the germline gene differ at one end; a read error may be behind it. The chain uses TRBV12-3 or TRBV12-4 and TRBJ1-1, with no clear D. The CDR3 covers 13 residues. The CDR3 nucleotides are TGTGCCAGCAGATTAGAAGTGAACACTGAAGCTTTCTTT. Translated, it gives CASRLEVNTEAFF.

This clonotype was counted many times. The rearrangement links TRBV5-6 to TRBJ1-5, with no clear D. This CDR3 contains 12 residues. Per the germline V gene, CDR1 is SGHDT and CDR2 is YYEEEE. V lost 0 bases, J lost 5 bases, and 3 bases lay in between. The CDR3 nucleotides are TGTGCCAGCAGCTTGGGAGATCAGCCCCAGCATTTT. The encoded protein is CASSLGDQPQHF.

This clonotype has a count of ten or more. The chain has TRBV5-1 and TRBJ2-5; a possible D gene is TRBD2 (6 bases). The CDR3 loop spans 15 amino acids. Per germline, CDR1 SGHRS and CDR2 YFSETQ. Trimming took off 5 bases at V and 2 bases at J, with 16 bases between the two ends. The CDR3: CASSWAGRGQETQYF. As DNA, the CDR3 is TGCGCCAGCAGTTGGGCGGGAAGAGGTCAAGAGACCCAGTACTTC. Full variable domain (remainder filled in from reference TRBV5-1 and TRBJ2-5): KAGVTQTPRYLIKTRGQQVTLSCSPISGHRSVSWYQQTPGQGLQFLFEYFSETQRNKGNFPGRFSGRQFSNSRSEMNVSTLELGDSALYLCASSWAGRGQETQYFGPGTRLLVL.

The V gene is TRBV15, the J gene TRBJ2-7; D is undetermined. Deletions cut 0 bases from V and 1 base from J, with 7 bases between. CDR1 is LNHNV and CDR2 is YYDKDF in the germline V gene (reference sequence). This CDR3 spans 14 amino acids. This CDR3 reads CATSREVSSYEQYF. In DNA, the CDR3 is TGTGCCACCAGCAGAGAGGTTAGTTCCTACGAGCAGTACTTC.

This clonotype was seen many times. V gene TRBV29-1 combines with J gene TRBJ1-1; possible D gene TRBD1, 5 bases. The V gene lost 4 bases and the J gene lost 0 bases, with 9 bases spanning the gap. CDR3 length: 13 residues. In germline, CDR1 is SQVTM, CDR2 ANQGSEA. In DNA form, the CDR3 reads TGCAGCGTTGTCGGGGGAGTGAACACTGAAGCTTTCTTT. Encoded protein: CSVVGGVNTEAFF.

V is TRBV4-2 and J is TRBJ2-3, with TRBD2 matching 14 bases. Germline V gives CDR1 LGHNA, CDR2 YNFKEQ. Unmatched junction bases numbered 10, after V lost 4 bases and J lost 1 base. This CDR3 has 19 residues. CDR3 sequence: CASSPPGLAGEEGTDTQYF. CDR3 nucleotides: TGTGCCAGCAGCCCACCGGGACTAGCGGGAGAGGAGGGCACAGATACGCAGTATTTT.

This chain connects TRBV29-1 to TRBJ2-2, with 9 bases aligning to TRBD2. V trimming: 7 bases; J trimming: 3 bases; junction bases outside the gene matches: 15. In germline, CDR1 is SQVTM, CDR2 ANQGSEA. This CDR3 contains 17 residues. The CDR3 spells CSARTGLAFIHTGELFF. Written as DNA, the CDR3 is TGCAGCGCAAGGACGGGACTAGCCTTTATCCACACCGGGGAGCTGTTTTTT.

This clonotype was seen a handful of times. V and J are TRBV2 and TRBJ2-1; D remains unclear. Germline values: CDR1 SNHLY, CDR2 FYNNEI. The CDR3 is made up of 10 amino acids. Trimming left V 8 bases short and J 13 bases short, with 12 bases between. The CDR3 region has the DNA TGTGCCAGCGGGGTTGTCTACCAGTTCTTC. Its translation is CASGVVYQFF.

This clonotype was detected ten times or more. The chain carries TRBV27 and TRBJ2-7; 10 bases align to TRBD2. V was pared by 0 bases and J by 5 bases, with 19 bases of the junction left unmatched. From germline, CDR1 is MNHEY and CDR2 SMNVEV (reference sequence). This CDR3 is 20 amino acids long. The chain's CDR3 is CASSLSPRLAGANSYHEQYF. The CDR3 DNA is TGTGCCAGCAGTTTATCCCCTCGGCTAGCGGGAGCAAACTCCTACCACGAGCAGTACTTC.

The V gene is TRBV20-1, the J gene TRBJ2-1, with D tentatively TRBD1 or TRBD2 (5 bases each). This CDR3 has 17 residues. V lost 1 base and J 1 base, leaving 17 bases between the germline ends. Germline V gene lookup returns CDR1 DFQATT and CDR2 SNEGSKA (reference sequence). The CDR3 spells CSARAAEWGTSYNEQFF. DNA for the CDR3: TGCAGTGCTAGAGCTGCAGAATGGGGGACGTCCTACAATGAGCAGTTCTTC.

The chain combines TRBV10-3 with TRBJ1-2, with D uncertain. Germline loops: CDR1 ENHRY, CDR2 SYGVKD. This CDR3 contains 13 residues. V was pared by 9 bases and J by 4 bases, with 15 bases between. This chain's CDR3 is CAMSTEPLYGYTF. CDR3 sequence (DNA): TGTGCCATGTCCACTGAACCTCTCTATGGCTACACCTTC.

This clonotype has more than one count but fewer than ten. The chain uses TRBV7-8 and TRBJ2-1; possible D gene TRBD1, 6 bases. There are 16 residues in the CDR3. In germline, CDR1 is SGHVS, CDR2 FQNEAQ. V was trimmed by 1 base and J by 12 bases, leaving 22 bases between them. In DNA form, the CDR3 reads TGTGCCAGCAGCTTAGGGTTTTCGGACAGTACAATGAGGCAGTTCTTC. This codes for CASSLGFSDSTMRQFF.

The chain employs TRBV11-3 and TRBJ1-6; D remains ambiguous. The CDR3 contains 13 residues. Germline assignment: CDR1 SGHNT and CDR2 YENEEA. The V end was cut by 8 bases, the J end by 6 bases, with 11 bases between. The CDR3 coding sequence is TGTGCCAGCGTGAAGACCGGTAATTCACCCCTCCACTTT. This sequence encodes CASVKTGNSPLHF.

This chain links TRBV10-2 with TRBJ2-5, with D maybe TRBD2 (6 bases). This CDR3 is 14 amino acids long. Germline CDR1 WSHSY, CDR2 SAAADI. V shed 8 bases and J shed 5 bases, with 18 bases lying between them. CDR3 in amino acids: CASSTPDAGETQYF. DNA of the CDR3: TGCGCCAGCTCCACTCCCGACGCGGGGGAGACCCAGTACTTC.